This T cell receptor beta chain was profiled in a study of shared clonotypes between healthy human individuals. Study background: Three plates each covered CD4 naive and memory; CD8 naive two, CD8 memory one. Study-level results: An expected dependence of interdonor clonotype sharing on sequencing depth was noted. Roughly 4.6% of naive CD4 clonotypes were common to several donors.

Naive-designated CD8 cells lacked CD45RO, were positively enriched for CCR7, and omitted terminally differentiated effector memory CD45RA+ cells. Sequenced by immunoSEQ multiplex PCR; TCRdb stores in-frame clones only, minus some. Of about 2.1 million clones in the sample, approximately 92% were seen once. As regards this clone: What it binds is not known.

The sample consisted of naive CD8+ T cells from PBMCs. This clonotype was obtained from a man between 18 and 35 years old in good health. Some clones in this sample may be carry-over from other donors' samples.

The CDR3 is CASSLYAQPQNIQYF. The CDR3 DNA is TGTGCCAGCAGCCTGTACGCTCAACCCCAAAACATTCAGTACTTC. This rearrangement joins TRBV5-5 to TRBJ2-4; no reliable D call. Between the trimmed V and J ends, which lost 4 bases and 5 bases, there was a span of 16 bases. There are 15 residues in the CDR3. In germline, CDR1 is SGHKS, CDR2 YYEKEE (reference sequence).